The 12 T cell receptor beta chains below were found in one sample sequenced in a study of CD8 T cells in ankylosing spondylitis. In TCRdb, the 5' RACE reads were re-called with MiXCR into one record per CDR3 protein. The sample lists about 140,000 distinct CDR3 sequences, roughly 8.8% occurring once. Material: synovial fluid, either unsorted or a sorted T cell fraction (not recorded which). Receptors were obtained from a male donor with ankylosing spondylitis.

V gene TRBV3-1 combines with J gene TRBJ1-1; D gene ambiguous. The CDR3 is 12 residues long. Germline V gene data show CDR1 as LGHDT and CDR2 as YNNKEL (reference sequence). Trimming removed 3 bases from V and 5 bases from J, with 7 bases in between. The CDR3 nucleotides are TGTGCCAGCAGCCAGTGGGAGACTGAAGCTTTCTTT. Translation: CASSQWETEAFF.

To note about this clonotype: An end of the junction differs from the germline gene, which may be a read error. The chain recombines TRBV7-7 with TRBJ2-1, with D maybe TRBD1 (7 bases). CDR1 is SSHAT and CDR2 is FNYEAQ in the germline V gene (reference sequence). This CDR3 is built from 13 residues. CDR3 sequence: CASSTDREDEQFF. The CDR3 region has the DNA TGTGCTAGCAGCACAGACAGGGAGGATGAGCAGTTCTTC.

This sequence joins TRBV14 and TRBJ1-2; D is undetermined. The CDR3 spans 14 residues. V lost 4 bases and J lost 2, with 11 bases in between. Germline CDR1 is SGHDN and CDR2 is FVKESK. CDR3 protein: CASSPPAVNYGYTF. The CDR3 DNA reads TGTGCCAGCAGCCCGCCGGCAGTGAACTATGGCTACACCTTC.

This clonotype was seen many times. This chain connects TRBV10-3 to TRBJ2-5, with TRBD2 matching 10 bases. Germline CDR1 is ENHRY and CDR2 is SYGVKD. This CDR3 has 15 amino acids. With 7 bases clipped from V and 7 bases from J, the junction kept 12 bases outside the gene matches. CDR3 nucleotide sequence: TGTGCCATCACCTCGGAGCGGGGGGGTTCCGGGACCCAGTACTTC. It translates to CAITSERGGSGTQYF.

This clonotype was recorded many times. The V and J genes are TRBV6-1 and TRBJ2-3; the D is unclear. The CDR3 consists of 14 residues. With 0 bases removed from V and 8 bases from J, the gap between germline ends came to 12 bases. Germline V gene data show CDR1 as MNHNS and CDR2 as SASEGT. The CDR3: CASSEAPGFGTQYF. The CDR3 region has the DNA TGTGCCAGCAGTGAAGCCCCCGGTTTCGGTACGCAGTATTTT.

The sample holds many counts of this clonotype. The gene calls are TRBV4-1 and TRBJ2-1; 7 positions agree with TRBD2. J lost 7 bases, V lost 0 bases, and 9 bases had no gene match. Germline V gene sequence: CDR1 MGHRA, CDR2 YSYEKL. The CDR3 contains 16 residues. The CDR3 bases are TGCGCCAGCAGCCAAGAACGAGGGAGGGCCGAGAATGAGCAGTTCTTC. This sequence encodes CASSQERGRAENEQFF.

This clonotype was recorded at least ten times. The chain joins TRBV4-1 to TRBJ2-1; D gene uncertain. This CDR3 region has 14 residues. From germline, CDR1 is MGHRA and CDR2 YSYEKL. V shed 0 bases and J shed 6 bases, with 9 bases lying between them. The chain's CDR3 is CASSQELGRNEQFF. The DNA for the CDR3 is TGCGCCAGCAGCCAAGAGCTTGGGCGCAATGAGCAGTTCTTC.

This clonotype was found many times. This chain connects TRBV11-2 to TRBJ1-2; 9 nucleotides match TRBD1. The length of the CDR3 is 15 residues. The V gene's germline CDR1 is SGHAT and CDR2 FQNNGV. Losses at the gene ends were 5 bases for V and 4 bases for J; bases not matched to a gene: 8. The CDR3 loop reads CASSQQGAGIYGYTF. CDR3 coding DNA: TGTGCCAGCAGCCAACAGGGGGCTGGGATCTATGGCTACACCTTC.

In this sample, this clonotype turned up many times. This chain uses TRBV7-6 with TRBJ1-3, with TRBD1 as a possible D gene (5 bases). Germline-derived CDR1 and CDR2 are SGHVS and FNYEAQ. With 5 bases removed from V and 0 bases from J, the gap between germline ends came to 8 bases. The CDR3 runs 14 residues. The CDR3: CASSPGASGNTIYF. DNA for the CDR3: TGTGCCAGCAGCCCCGGGGCCTCTGGAAACACCATATATTTT.

This clonotype was counted only a few times. The gene calls are TRBV6-5 and TRBJ1-6; TRBD1 agrees at 7 bases. The CDR3 contains 19 residues. Germline V gives CDR1 MNHEY, CDR2 SVGAGI. V shed 2 bases, J shed 0 bases, and the junction held 10 bases outside the gene matches. CDR3 coding DNA: TGTGCCAGCAGTTACGGCAGAGGGGGCCTTAGCTCCTATAATTCACCCCTCCACTTT. Amino acids: CASSYGRGGLSSYNSPLHF.

This clonotype came up many times. This chain uses TRBV4-3 with TRBJ2-1; D gene unclear. With 0 bases removed from V and 7 bases from J, the gap between germline ends came to 13 bases. The CDR3 loop spans 15 amino acids. From germline, CDR1 is LGHNA and CDR2 YSLEER. The CDR3 loop is CASSQDQTTQNEQFF. The DNA for the CDR3 is TGCGCCAGCAGCCAAGATCAGACAACCCAAAATGAGCAGTTCTTC.

This clonotype was seen at least ten times. The rearrangement uses TRBV5-1 and TRBJ1-5; D is unresolved. Trimming left V 0 bases short and J 0 bases short, with 7 bases between. Germline V gene lookup returns CDR1 SGHRS and CDR2 YFSETQ. The CDR3 covers 15 residues. CDR3 bases: TGCGCCAGCAGCTTGGGCACTAATAGCAATCAGCCCCAGCATTTT. Translating gives CASSLGTNSNQPQHF.